This T cell receptor beta chain was obtained from a study of shared clonotypes between healthy human individuals. The V end was cut by 1 base, the J end by 9 bases, with 10 bases between. CDR1 SGHTA and CDR2 FQGNSA come from the germline V gene. This CDR3 contains 13 residues. When samples were unsorted, about 90 million PBMCs were used for genomic DNA. Overall study findings and caveats: Sequencing depth was expected to influence donor clonotype sharing.

The data were produced by immunoSEQ multiplex PCR, yet TCRdb's version contains in-frame clones alone and is incomplete. This table has some 490,000 clones, around four fifths appearing once. Regarding this clone: Its matching antigen is unknown.

The TCR comes from a woman between 40 and 55 years old in good health. Some clones in this sample may be carry-over from other donors' samples. This sequence joins TRBV7-2 and TRBJ2-1; a possible D gene is TRBD1 (5 bases). Sequenced input: PBMCs. The CDR3 DNA reads TGTGCCAGCAGCTTAGGCAGACAGTTTGAGCAGTTCTTC. Residues: CASSLGRQFEQFF.